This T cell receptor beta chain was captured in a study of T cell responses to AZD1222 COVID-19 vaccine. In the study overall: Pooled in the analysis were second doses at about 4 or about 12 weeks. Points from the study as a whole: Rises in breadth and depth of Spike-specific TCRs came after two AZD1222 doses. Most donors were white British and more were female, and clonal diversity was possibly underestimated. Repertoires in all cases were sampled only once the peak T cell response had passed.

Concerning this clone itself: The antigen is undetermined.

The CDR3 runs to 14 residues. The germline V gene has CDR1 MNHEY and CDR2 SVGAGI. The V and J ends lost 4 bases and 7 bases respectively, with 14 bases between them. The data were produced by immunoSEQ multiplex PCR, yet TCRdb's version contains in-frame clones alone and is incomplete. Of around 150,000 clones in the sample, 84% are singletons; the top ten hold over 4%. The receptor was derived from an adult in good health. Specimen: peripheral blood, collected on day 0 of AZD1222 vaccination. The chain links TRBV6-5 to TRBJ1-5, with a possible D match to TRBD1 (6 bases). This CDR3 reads CASSSGQKGQPQHF. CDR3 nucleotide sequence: TGTGCCAGCAGTTCAGGACAGAAGGGACAGCCCCAGCATTTT.